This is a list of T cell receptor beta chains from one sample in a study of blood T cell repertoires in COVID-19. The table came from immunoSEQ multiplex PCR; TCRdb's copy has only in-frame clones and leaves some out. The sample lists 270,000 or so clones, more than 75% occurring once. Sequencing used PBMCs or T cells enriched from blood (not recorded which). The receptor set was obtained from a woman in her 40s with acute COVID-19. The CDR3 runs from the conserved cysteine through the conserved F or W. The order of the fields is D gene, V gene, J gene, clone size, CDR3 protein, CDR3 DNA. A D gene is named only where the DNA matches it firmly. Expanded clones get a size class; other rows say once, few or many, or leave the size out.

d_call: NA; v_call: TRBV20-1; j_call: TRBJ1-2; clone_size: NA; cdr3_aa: CSARETSGYTF; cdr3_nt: TGCAGTGCTAGAGAGACAAGCGGCTACACCTTC
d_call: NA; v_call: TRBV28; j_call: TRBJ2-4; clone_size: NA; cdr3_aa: CATVARAKNIQYF; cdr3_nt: TGTGCCACCGTCGCCCGGGCCAAAAACATTCAGTACTTC
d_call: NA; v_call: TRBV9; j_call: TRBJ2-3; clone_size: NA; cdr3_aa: CASSVGATGTDTQYF; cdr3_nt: TGTGCCAGCAGCGTAGGGGCTACCGGCACAGATACGCAGTATTTT
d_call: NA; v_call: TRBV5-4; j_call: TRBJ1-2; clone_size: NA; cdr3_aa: CASSSGGSGYTF; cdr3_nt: TGTGCCAGCAGCTCCGGGGGTTCGGGCTACACCTTC
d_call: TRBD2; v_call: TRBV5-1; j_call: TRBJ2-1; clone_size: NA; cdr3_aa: CASSYGGGAENEQFF; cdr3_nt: TGCGCCAGCAGCTACGGCGGGGGGGCGGAGAATGAGCAGTTCTTC
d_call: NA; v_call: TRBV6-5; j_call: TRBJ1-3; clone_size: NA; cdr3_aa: CASSPNSGNTIYF; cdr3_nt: TGTGCCAGCAGCCCCAACTCTGGAAACACCATATATTTT
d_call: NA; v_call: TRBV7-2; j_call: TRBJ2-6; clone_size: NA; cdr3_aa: CASSLQGVGVSGANVLTF; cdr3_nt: TGTGCCAGCAGCCTACAGGGTGTGGGGGTCTCTGGGGCCAACGTCCTGACTTTC
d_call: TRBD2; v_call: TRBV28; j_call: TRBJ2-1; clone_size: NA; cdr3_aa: CASSTLTSGGYVSYNEQFF; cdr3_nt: TGTGCCAGCAGCACCCTGACTAGCGGGGGGTACGTCTCCTACAATGAGCAGTTCTTC
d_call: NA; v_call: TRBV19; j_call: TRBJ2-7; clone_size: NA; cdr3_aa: CASSPRQYF; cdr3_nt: TGTGCCAGTAGTCCCAGGCAGTACTTC
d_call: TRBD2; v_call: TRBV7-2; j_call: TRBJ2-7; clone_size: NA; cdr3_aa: CASSSRTSGSYEQYF; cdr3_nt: TGTGCCAGCAGCTCCCGGACTAGCGGGAGCTACGAGCAGTACTTC
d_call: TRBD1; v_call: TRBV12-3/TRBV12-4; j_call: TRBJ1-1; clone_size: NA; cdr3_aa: CASSKQGSYEAFF; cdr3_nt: TGTGCCAGCAGTAAACAGGGGTCGTATGAAGCTTTCTTT
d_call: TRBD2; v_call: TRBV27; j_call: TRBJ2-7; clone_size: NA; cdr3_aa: CASSFRVASGYEQYF; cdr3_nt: TGTGCCAGCAGTTTTAGAGTGGCTAGCGGTTACGAGCAGTACTTC
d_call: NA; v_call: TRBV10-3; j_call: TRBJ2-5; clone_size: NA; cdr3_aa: CAISESPGAGKETQYF; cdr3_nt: TGTGCCATCAGTGAGTCGCCAGGGGCCGGAAAAGAGACCCAGTACTTC
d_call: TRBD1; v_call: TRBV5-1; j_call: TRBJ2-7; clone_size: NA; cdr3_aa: CASKTGGQGDYEQYF; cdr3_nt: TGCGCCAGCAAGACCGGGGGACAGGGAGACTACGAGCAGTACTTC
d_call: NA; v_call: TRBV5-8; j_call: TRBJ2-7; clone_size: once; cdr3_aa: CASSLAPSYEQYF; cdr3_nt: TGTGCCAGCAGCTTGGCTCCCAGCTACGAGCAGTACTTC
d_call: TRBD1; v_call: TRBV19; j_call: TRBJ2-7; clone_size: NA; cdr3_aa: CASSARDSGSSYEQYF; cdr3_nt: TGTGCCAGTAGTGCCCGGGACAGCGGAAGTTCCTACGAGCAGTACTTC
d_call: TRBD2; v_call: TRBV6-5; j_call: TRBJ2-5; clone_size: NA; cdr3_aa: CASSSPPTSEETQYF; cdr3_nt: TGTGCCAGCAGCTCCCCACCGACTAGCGAAGAGACCCAGTACTTC
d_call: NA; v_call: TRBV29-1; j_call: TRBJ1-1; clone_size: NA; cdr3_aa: CSAGEAEAFF; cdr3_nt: TGCAGCGCAGGGGAGGCTGAAGCTTTCTTT
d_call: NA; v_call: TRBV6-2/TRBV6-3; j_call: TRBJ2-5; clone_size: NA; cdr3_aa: CASSYQGRETETQYF; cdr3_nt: TGTGCCAGCAGTTACCAGGGCCGGGAGACAGAGACCCAGTACTTC
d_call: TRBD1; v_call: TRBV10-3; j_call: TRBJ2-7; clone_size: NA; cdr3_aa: CAISERDRGRYEQYF; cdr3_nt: TGTGCCATCAGTGAGCGGGACAGGGGTAGGTACGAGCAGTACTTC
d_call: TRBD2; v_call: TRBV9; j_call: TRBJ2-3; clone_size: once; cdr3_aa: CASSLGTSGTDTQYF; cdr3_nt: TGTGCCAGCAGCCTCGGGACTAGCGGGACAGATACGCAGTATTTT
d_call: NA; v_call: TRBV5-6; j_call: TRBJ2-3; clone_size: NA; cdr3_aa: CASSLVASLRDGTQYF; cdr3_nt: TGTGCCAGCAGCTTGGTGGCTAGTCTCAGAGACGGGACGCAGTATTTT
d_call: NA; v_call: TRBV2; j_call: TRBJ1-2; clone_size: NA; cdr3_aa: CASSPLPGHQKNYGYTF; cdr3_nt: TGTGCCAGCAGCCCGTTACCGGGACACCAGAAAAACTATGGCTACACCTTC
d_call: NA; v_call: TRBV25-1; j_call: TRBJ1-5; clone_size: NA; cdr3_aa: CASSKPHASANNQPQHF; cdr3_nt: TGTGCCAGCAGTAAACCCCATGCCAGCGCGAATAATCAGCCCCAGCATTTT
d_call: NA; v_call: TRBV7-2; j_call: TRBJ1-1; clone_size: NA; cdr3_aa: CASSFTGTRTEAFF; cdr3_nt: TGTGCCAGCAGCTTTACAGGAACGAGGACTGAAGCTTTCTTT
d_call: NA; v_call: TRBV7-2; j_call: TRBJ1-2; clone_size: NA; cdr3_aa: CASSSDTLPYYGYTF; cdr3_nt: TGTGCCAGCAGCAGTGACACTCTCCCGTACTATGGCTACACCTTC
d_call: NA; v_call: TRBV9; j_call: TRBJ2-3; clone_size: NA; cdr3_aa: CASSVEIAQRQYF; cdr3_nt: TGTGCCAGCAGCGTAGAAATAGCGCAAAGGCAGTATTTT
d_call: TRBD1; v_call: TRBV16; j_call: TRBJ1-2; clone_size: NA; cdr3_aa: CASSQSGDRGRVWNGYTF; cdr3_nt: TGTGCCAGCAGCCAATCGGGGGACAGGGGGCGCGTCTGGAATGGCTACACCTTC
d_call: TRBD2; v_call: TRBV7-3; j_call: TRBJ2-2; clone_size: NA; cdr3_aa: CASRPGLAGGQELFF; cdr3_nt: TGTGCCAGCAGACCAGGACTAGCGGGAGGTCAGGAGCTGTTTTTT
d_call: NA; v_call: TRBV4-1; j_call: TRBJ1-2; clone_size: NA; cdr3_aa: CASSLIPVLYGYTF; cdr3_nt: TGCGCCAGCAGCCTCATTCCGGTCCTCTATGGCTACACCTTC
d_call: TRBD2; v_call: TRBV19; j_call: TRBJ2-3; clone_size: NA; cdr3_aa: CASSAYSGASTDTQYF; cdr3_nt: TGTGCCAGTAGTGCCTATAGCGGGGCTAGCACAGATACGCAGTATTTT
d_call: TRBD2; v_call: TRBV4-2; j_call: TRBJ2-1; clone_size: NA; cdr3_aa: CARAPGAGGRGGEQFF; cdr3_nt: TGTGCCCGCGCGCCGGGGGCGGGCGGGCGGGGGGGTGAGCAGTTCTTC
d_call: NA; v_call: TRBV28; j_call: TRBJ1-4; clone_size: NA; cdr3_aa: CASSYPGAGEKLFF; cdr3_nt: TGTGCCAGCAGTTATCCAGGGGCGGGTGAAAAACTGTTTTTT
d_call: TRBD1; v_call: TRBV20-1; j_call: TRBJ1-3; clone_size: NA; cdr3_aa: CSASPGQVKSSGNTIYF; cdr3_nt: TGCAGTGCTAGTCCGGGACAGGTGAAATCTTCTGGAAACACCATATATTTT
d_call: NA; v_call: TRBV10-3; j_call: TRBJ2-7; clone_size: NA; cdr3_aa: CAISDPGSYEQYF; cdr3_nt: TGTGCCATCAGTGACCCGGGATCCTACGAGCAGTACTTC
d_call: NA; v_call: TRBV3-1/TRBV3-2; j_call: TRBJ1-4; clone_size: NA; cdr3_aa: CASSQAYKDSITNEKLFF; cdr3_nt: TGTGCCAGCAGCCAAGCTTATAAGGACAGTATAACTAATGAAAAACTGTTTTTT
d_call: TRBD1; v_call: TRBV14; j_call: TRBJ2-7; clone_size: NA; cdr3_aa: CASSQTGTGGKLQYF; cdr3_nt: TGTGCCAGCAGCCAAACCGGGACAGGGGGCAAGTTGCAGTACTTC
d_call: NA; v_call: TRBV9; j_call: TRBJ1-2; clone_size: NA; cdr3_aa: CASSGGDGYTF; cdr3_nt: TGTGCCAGCAGCGGGGGGGATGGCTACACCTTC
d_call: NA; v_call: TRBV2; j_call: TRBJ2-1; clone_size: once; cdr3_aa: CASSTRPAAYNEQFF; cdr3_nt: TGTGCCAGCAGTACACGGCCGGCGGCCTACAATGAGCAGTTCTTC
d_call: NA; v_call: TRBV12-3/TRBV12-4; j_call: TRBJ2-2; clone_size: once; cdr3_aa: CASSSRGTGELFF; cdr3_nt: TGTGCCAGCAGTTCCCGGGGGACCGGGGAGCTGTTTTTT
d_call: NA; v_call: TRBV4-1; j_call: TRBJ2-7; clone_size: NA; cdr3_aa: CASSLSGDSSYEQYF; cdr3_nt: TGCGCCAGCAGCCTGTCGGGGGACAGCTCCTACGAGCAGTACTTC
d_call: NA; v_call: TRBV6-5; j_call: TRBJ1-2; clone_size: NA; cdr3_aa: CASSYSGEDGYTF; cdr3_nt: TGTGCCAGCAGTTACTCCGGGGAGGATGGCTACACCTTC
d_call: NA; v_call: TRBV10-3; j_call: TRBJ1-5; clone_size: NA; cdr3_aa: CAISDAADYQPQHF; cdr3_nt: TGTGCCATCAGTGATGCGGCAGACTATCAGCCCCAGCATTTT
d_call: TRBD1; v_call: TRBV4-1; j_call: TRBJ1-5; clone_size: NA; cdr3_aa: CASSQGYGTGYQPQHF; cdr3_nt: TGCGCCAGCAGCCAAGGGTACGGGACAGGATACCAGCCCCAGCATTTT
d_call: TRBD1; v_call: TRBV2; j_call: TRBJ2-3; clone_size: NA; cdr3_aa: CASSEGAGQGTDTQYF; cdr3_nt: TGTGCCAGCAGTGAAGGGGCGGGACAGGGTACGGATACGCAGTATTTT
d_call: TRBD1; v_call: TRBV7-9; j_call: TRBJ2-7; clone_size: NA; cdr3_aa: CASSLGGQGYEQYF; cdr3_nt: TGTGCCAGCAGCTTAGGTGGACAGGGCTACGAGCAGTACTTC
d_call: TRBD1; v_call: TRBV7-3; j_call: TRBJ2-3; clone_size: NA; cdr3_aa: CASSGGQGASDTQYF; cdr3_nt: TGTGCCAGCAGCGGTGGACAGGGGGCTTCAGATACGCAGTATTTT
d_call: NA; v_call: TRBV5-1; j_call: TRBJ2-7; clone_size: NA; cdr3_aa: CASSLAVTDSYEQYF; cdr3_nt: TGCGCCAGCAGCTTGGCCGTTACAGACTCCTACGAGCAGTACTTC
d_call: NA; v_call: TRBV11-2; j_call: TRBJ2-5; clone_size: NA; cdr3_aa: CASSSTQPSVKQETQYF; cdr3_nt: TGTGCCAGCAGCTCCACACAGCCTTCCGTGAAACAAGAGACCCAGTACTTC
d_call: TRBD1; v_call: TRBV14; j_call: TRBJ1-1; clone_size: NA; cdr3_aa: CASSQLGAGGHTEAFF; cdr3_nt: TGTGCCAGCAGCCAACTTGGGGCAGGGGGGCACACTGAAGCTTTCTTT
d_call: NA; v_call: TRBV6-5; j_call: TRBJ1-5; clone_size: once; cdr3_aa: CASSYRSDQPQHF; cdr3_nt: TGTGCCAGCAGTTACCGGAGCGATCAGCCCCAGCATTTT
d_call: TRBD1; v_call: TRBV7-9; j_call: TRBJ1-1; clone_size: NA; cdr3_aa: CASSLSPGTGGAGTEAFF; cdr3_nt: TGTGCCAGCAGCTTATCTCCCGGGACAGGGGGCGCGGGCACTGAAGCTTTCTTT
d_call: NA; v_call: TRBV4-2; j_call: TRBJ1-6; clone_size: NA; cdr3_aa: CASSQGVVVDNSPLHF; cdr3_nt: TGTGCCAGCAGCCAAGGCGTTGTCGTGGATAATTCACCCCTCCACTTT
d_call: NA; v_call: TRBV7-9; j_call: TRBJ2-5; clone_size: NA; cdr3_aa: CASSLGAREETQYF; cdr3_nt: TGTGCCAGCAGCTTAGGGGCCAGGGAAGAGACCCAGTACTTC
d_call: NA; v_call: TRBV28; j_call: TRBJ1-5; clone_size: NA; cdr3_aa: CASSLSGLPQHF; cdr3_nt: TGTGCCAGCAGTTTATCAGGGCTGCCCCAGCATTTT
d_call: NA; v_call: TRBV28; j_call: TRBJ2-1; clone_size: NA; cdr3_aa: CASSFGLGGGMMFF; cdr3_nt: TGTGCCAGCAGTTTCGGTCTAGGGGGGGGGATGATGTTCTTC
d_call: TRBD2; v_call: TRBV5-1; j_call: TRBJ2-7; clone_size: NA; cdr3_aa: CASSPTSGRPGEQYF; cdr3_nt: TGCGCCAGCAGCCCCACTAGCGGGAGGCCGGGGGAGCAGTACTTC
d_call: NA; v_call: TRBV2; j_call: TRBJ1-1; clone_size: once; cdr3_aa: CASSAKPRANTEAFF; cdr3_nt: TGTGCCAGCAGTGCCAAGCCGCGGGCGAACACTGAAGCTTTCTTT